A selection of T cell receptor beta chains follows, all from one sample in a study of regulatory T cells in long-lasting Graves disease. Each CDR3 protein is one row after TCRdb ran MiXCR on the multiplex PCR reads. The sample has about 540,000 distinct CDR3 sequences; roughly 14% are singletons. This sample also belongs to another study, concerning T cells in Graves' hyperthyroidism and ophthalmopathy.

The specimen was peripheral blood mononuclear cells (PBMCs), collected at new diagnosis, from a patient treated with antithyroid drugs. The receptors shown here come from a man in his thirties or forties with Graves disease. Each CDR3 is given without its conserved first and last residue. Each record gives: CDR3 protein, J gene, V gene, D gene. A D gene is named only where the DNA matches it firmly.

AWSRRSGSTDTQY TRBJ2-3 TRBV30 .
ASSQPGLSSYEQY TRBJ2-7 TRBV4-1 .
ASSFDRLGGQPQH TRBJ1-5 TRBV12-3/TRBV12-4 .
ASSPLAGGPAGNEQF TRBJ2-1 TRBV5-1 TRBD2
ATGQGLDADTQY TRBJ2-3 TRBV10-3 TRBD1
ASSFRGSPNYGYT TRBJ1-2 TRBV7-9 .
ASSRLGVAYNEQF TRBJ2-1 TRBV6-1 .
ASSFTGNTIY TRBJ1-3 TRBV12-3/TRBV12-4 .
ASSARSPITDTQY TRBJ2-3 TRBV12-3/TRBV12-4 .
ASSEGTGRSEQY TRBJ2-7 TRBV7-9 TRBD1
AWMWTGGNTEAF TRBJ1-1 TRBV30 TRBD1
ASSSGRLAEQF TRBJ2-1 TRBV19 TRBD2
AWRVPGQGYEQY TRBJ2-7 TRBV30 TRBD1
ASRGQEVNTGELF TRBJ2-2 TRBV2 TRBD1
AAGTEAF TRBJ1-1 TRBV6-1 .
ASRMGTGANVLT TRBJ2-6 TRBV2 .
SVDMNTEAF TRBJ1-1 TRBV29-1 .
ASRNRDRVGETQY TRBJ2-5 TRBV10-2 TRBD1
SARAPETTQF TRBJ2-1 TRBV20-1 .
ASSFPSGTGNLGREGTLETQY TRBJ2-5 TRBV28 .
ASSPVMGTVQNTEAF TRBJ1-1 TRBV12-3/TRBV12-4 TRBD1
ASGPREQF TRBJ2-1 TRBV11-2 .
ATSPSTGGYINQPQH TRBJ1-5 TRBV24-1 TRBD1
SAGTSGRAGGDEQF TRBJ2-1 TRBV20-1 TRBD2
SVLLPRETQY TRBJ2-5 TRBV29-1 .
ASQERGGAGELF TRBJ2-2 TRBV2 .
ASSPESGRDYNEQF TRBJ2-1 TRBV28 TRBD2
ASSLSVAGGRDTQY TRBJ2-3 TRBV7-2 TRBD2
ASSEALRGIQY TRBJ2-4 TRBV2 .
ASTQGYTQY TRBJ2-3 TRBV12-3/TRBV12-4 .
ASSPKGSNQPQH TRBJ1-5 TRBV19 .
ASSERLGKASNQPQH TRBJ1-5 TRBV6-1 .
ASGKELF TRBJ2-2 TRBV11-2 .
ASGPTGVGAYEQY TRBJ2-7 TRBV6-2/TRBV6-3 TRBD1
ASSLGIEQY TRBJ2-7 TRBV28 .
ASSLAVLSYNEQF TRBJ2-1 TRBV27 .
SVQDGTGDEKLF TRBJ1-4 TRBV20-1 TRBD1